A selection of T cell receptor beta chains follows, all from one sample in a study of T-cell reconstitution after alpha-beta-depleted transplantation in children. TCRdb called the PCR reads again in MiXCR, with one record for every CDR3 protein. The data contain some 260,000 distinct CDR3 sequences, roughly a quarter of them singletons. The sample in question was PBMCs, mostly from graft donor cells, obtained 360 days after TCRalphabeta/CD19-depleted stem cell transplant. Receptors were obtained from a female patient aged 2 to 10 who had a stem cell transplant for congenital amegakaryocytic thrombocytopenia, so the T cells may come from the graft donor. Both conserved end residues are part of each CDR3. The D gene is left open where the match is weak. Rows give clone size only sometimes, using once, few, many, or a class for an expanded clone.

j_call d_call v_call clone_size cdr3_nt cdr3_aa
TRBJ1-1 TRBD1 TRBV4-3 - TGCGCCAGCAGCCTACACCTCCGGGACAGGGAAGCTTTCTTT CASSLHLRDREAFF
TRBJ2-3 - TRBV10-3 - TGTGCCATCAGTGAATTAGGGCCGGCAGATACGCAGTATTTT CAISELGPADTQYF
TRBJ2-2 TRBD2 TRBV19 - TGTGCCAGTATGGGACTAGCGGGGGCCACGAAGAACACCGGGGAGCTGTTTTTT CASMGLAGATKNTGELFF
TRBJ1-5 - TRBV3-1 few TGTGCCAGCAGCCAGGATTTCAATCAGCCCCAGCATTTT CASSQDFNQPQHF
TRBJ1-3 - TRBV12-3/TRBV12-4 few TGTGCCAGCAGTCCTCTTCCTGGAAACACCATATATTTT CASSPLPGNTIYF
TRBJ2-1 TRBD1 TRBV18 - TGTGCCAGCTCACGTACGGTTAGGGGACAGGGGGCGCGTGAGCAGTTCTTC CASSRTVRGQGAREQFF
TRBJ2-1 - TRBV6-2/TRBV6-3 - TGTGCCAGCAATTCGACTGCCACCTGCTACAATGAGCAGTTCTTC CASNSTATCYNEQFF
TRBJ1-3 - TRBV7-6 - TGTGCCAGCAGCAAGGACAGCGCCCGCTCTGGAAACACCATATATTTT CASSKDSARSGNTIYF
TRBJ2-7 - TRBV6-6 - TGTGCCAGCGCGACCTCCTTCTACGAGCAGTACTTC CASATSFYEQYF
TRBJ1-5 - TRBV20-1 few TGCAATGCTCGGGGGGGTAGCAATCAGCCCCAGCATTTT CNARGGSNQPQHF
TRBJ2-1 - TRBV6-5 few TGTGCCAGCAGTTACCTAGGCAGGGCGTTCAATGAGCAGTTCTTC CASSYLGRAFNEQFF
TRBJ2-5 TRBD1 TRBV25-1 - TGTGCCAGCAGTGAATGGGGCAGGGGGCGGGAGACCCAGTACTTC CASSEWGRGRETQYF
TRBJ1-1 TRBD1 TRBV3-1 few TGTGCCAGCAGCCAGGCTTTCAGGGGGCGGGACACTGAAGCTTTCTTT CASSQAFRGRDTEAFF
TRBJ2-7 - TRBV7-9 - TGTGCCAGCAGCTTTTCCCAGGCCGCCTACGAGCAGTACTTC CASSFSQAAYEQYF
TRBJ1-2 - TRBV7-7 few TGTGCCAGCAGCAGAGACAGGACCCTCTATGGCTACACCTTC CASSRDRTLYGYTF
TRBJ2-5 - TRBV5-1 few TGCGCCAGCAGCCCATTTGTCCAGCAAGAGACCCAGTACTTC CASSPFVQQETQYF
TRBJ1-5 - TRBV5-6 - TGTGCCAGCAGCTTGGAAACAGGTGGGAGCAATCAGCCCCAGCATTTT CASSLETGGSNQPQHF
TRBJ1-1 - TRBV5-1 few TGCGCCAGCAGCTTTTCCACAGGGATGAACACTGAAGCTTTCTTT CASSFSTGMNTEAFF
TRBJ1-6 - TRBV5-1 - TGCGCCAGCAGCCCGGGACGGTATAATTCACCCCTCCACTTT CASSPGRYNSPLHF
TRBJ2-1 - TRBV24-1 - TGTGCCACCAGTGATTTGGTGGCCGGACCTGACAATGAGCAGTTCTTC CATSDLVAGPDNEQFF
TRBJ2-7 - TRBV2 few TGTGCCAGCAGTGCAGACCGGGACACCCAATACGAGCAGTACTTC CASSADRDTQYEQYF
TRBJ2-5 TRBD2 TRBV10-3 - TGTGCCACCGGTCCCGGACTAGCCCAAGAGACCCAGTACTTC CATGPGLAQETQYF
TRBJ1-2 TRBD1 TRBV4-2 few TGTGCCAGCAGCCAAGTGGGATCGGGACAGGCCCACCCACCTTATGGCTACACCTTC CASSQVGSGQAHPPYGYTF
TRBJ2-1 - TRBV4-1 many TGCGCCAGCAGCCAAGACCAGAGGGAGCAGTTCTTC CASSQDQREQFF
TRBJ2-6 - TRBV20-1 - TGCAGTGCGTTGGGCCCCTCTGGGGCCAACGTCCTGACTTTC CSALGPSGANVLTF